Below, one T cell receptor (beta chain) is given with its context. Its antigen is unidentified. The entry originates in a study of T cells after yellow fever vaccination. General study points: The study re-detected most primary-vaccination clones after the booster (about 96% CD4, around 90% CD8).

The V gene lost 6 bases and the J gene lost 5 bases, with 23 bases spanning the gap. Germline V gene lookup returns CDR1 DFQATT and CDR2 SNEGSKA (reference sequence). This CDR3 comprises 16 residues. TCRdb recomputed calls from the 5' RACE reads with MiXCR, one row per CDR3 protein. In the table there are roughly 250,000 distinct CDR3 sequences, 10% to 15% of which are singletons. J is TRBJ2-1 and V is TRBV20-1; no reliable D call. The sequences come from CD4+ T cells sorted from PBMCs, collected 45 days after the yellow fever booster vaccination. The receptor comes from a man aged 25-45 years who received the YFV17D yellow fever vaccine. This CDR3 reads CSATVAGSVFNNEQFF. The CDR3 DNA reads TGCAGTGCCACTGTCGCCGGAAGTGTATTCAACAATGAGCAGTTCTTC.